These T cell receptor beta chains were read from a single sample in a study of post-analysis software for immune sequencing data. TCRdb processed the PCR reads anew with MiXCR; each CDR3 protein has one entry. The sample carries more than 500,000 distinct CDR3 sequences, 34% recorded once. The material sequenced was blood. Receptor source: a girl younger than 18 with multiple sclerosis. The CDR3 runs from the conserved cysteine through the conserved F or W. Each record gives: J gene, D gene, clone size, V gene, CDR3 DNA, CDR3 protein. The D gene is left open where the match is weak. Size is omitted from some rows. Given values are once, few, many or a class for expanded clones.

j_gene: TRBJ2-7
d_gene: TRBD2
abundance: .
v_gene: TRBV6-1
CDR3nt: TGTGCCAGCAGTGGCCCTTGGACTAGCGGGGTCGAGCAGTACTTC
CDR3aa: CASSGPWTSGVEQYF

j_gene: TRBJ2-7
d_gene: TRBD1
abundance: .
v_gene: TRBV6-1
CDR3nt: TGTGCCACGACAGGGTCCTACGAGCAGTACTTC
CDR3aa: CATTGSYEQYF

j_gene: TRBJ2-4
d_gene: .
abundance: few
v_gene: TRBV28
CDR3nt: TGTGCCAGCAGTTTACTCACAGCAGGGGCCAAAAACATTCAGTACTTC
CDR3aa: CASSLLTAGAKNIQYF

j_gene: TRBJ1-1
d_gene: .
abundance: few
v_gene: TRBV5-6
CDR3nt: TGTGCCAGCAGCTTGGGTCCAGCGTCGAACACTGAAGCTTTCTTT
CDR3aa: CASSLGPASNTEAFF

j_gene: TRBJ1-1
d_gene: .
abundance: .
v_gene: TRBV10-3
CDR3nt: TGTGCCATCAGTGAGTTGATGCGGGGATTCGCTGAAGCTTTCTTT
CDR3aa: CAISELMRGFAEAFF

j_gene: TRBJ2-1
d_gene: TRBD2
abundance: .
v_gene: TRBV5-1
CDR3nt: TGCGCCAGCAGCCACGGACTAGCGGGGGCCCGCTCCTACAATGAGCAGTTCTTC
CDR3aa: CASSHGLAGARSYNEQFF

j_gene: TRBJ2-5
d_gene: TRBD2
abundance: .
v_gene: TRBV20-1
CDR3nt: TGCAGTGCCCATCACACTAGCGGCCCCCAAGAGACCCAGTACTTC
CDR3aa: CSAHHTSGPQETQYF

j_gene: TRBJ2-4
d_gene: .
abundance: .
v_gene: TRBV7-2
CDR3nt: TGTGCCAGCAGCTTTCAAGGGTTTGGGTGGAACATTCAGTACTTC
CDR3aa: CASSFQGFGWNIQYF

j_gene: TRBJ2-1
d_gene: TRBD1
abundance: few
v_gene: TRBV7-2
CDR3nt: TGTGCCAGCAGCACCTCCGGGACAGGGTACGATGAGCAGTTCTTC
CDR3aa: CASSTSGTGYDEQFF

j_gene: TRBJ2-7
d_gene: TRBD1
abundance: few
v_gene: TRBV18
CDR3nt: TGTGCCAGCTCACCACTTGACAGGGTGAGCTCCTACGAGCAGTACTTC
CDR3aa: CASSPLDRVSSYEQYF

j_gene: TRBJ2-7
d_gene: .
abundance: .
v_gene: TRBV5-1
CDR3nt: TGCGCCAGCAGCTTGGGGGAACTCCGGGGCTACAATGAGCAGTACTTC
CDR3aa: CASSLGELRGYNEQYF

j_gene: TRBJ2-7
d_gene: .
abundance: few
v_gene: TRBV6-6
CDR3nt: TGTGCCAGCAGTTACTCGGCAGGGAACCCTTACGAGCAGTACTTC
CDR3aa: CASSYSAGNPYEQYF

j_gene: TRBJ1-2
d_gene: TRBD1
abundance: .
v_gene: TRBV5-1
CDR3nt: TGCGCCAGCAGCTGGGGGACAGGGCCTAATAACTATGGCTACACCTTC
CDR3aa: CASSWGTGPNNYGYTF

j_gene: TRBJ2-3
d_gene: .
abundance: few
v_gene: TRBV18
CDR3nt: TGTGCCAGCTCGCCGATTCGGGAAACAGATACGCAGTATTTT
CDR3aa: CASSPIRETDTQYF

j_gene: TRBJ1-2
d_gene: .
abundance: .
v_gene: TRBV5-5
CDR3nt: TGTGCCAGCAGCCCGGGACACCTGGGCGATGGCTACACCTTC
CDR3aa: CASSPGHLGDGYTF

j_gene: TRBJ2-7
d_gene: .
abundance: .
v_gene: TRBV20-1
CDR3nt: TGCAGTGCTACCGGACAGATTGAGGCTTACGAGCAGTACTTC
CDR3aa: CSATGQIEAYEQYF

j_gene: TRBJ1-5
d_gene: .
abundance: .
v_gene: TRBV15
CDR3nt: TGTGCCACCAGCAGAGATGCGGGGGGCCGTGGCAATCAGCCCCAGCATTTT
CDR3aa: CATSRDAGGRGNQPQHF

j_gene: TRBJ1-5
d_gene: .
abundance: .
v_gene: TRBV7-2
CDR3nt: TGTACCAGCAGCTTAGCAGGGACTTATAGCAATCAGCCCCAGCATTTT
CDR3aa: CTSSLAGTYSNQPQHF

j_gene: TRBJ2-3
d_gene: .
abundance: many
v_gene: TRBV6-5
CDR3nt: TGTGCCAGCAGCCGTCTAGGCATAGATACGCAGTATTTT
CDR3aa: CASSRLGIDTQYF

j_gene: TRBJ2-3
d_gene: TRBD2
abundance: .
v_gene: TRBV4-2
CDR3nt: TGTGCCAGCAGCCAAGAGGCCGGGGCTAGCGGGGGGTACAGCACAGATGCGCAGTATTTT
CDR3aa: CASSQEAGASGGYSTDAQYF

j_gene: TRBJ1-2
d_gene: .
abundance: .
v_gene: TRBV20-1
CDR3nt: TGCAGTGCCATCGGGGGGGACTGGCCCGGCTACACCTTC
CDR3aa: CSAIGGDWPGYTF

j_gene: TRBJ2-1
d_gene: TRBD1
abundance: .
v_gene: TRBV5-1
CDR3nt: TGCGCCAGCAGCTTCCGGGACAGGGGGGCTAACAATGAGCAGTTCTTC
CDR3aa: CASSFRDRGANNEQFF

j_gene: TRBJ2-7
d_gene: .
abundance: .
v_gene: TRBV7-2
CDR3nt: TGTGCCAGCAGCTTAACGTGGGGCTCCTACAATGAGCAGTACTTC
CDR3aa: CASSLTWGSYNEQYF

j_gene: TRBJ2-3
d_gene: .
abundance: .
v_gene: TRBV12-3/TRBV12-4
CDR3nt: TGTGCCAGCAGTCCGTACGGCGGGGGCCTCACAGATGCGCAGTATTTT
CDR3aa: CASSPYGGGLTDAQYF

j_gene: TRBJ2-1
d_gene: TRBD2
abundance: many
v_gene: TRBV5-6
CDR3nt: TGTGCCAGCAGCGGCCCGACTAGCGAGTCCACCCATGAGCAGTTCTTC
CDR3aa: CASSGPTSESTHEQFF

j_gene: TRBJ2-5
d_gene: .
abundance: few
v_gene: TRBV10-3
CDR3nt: TGTGCCATCAGCGCCTCCCGGGACTCTCAAGAGACCCAGTACTTC
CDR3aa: CAISASRDSQETQYF

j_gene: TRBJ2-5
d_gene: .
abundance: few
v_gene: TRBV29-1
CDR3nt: TGCAGCGTTAGATTTACCGGGACAAGGCAAGAGACCCAGTACTTC
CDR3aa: CSVRFTGTRQETQYF

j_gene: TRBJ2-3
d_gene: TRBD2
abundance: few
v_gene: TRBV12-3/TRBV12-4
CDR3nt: TGTGCCAGCAGTTTAAGCGGGGGAGTTCCAGATACGCAGTATTTT
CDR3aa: CASSLSGGVPDTQYF

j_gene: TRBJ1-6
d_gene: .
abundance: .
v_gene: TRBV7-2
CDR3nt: .
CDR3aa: CASSLPFGFGSSPPHF

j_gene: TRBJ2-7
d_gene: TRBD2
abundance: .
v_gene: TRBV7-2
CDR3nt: TGTGCCAGCAGCTTAGCCCTAGCGGTAGCCTACGAGCAGTACTTC
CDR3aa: CASSLALAVAYEQYF

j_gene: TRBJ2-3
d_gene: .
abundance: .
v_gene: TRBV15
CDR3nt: TGTGCCACCAGCAGAGATAACCGGGCCAACACAGATACGCAGTATTTT
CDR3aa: CATSRDNRANTDTQYF

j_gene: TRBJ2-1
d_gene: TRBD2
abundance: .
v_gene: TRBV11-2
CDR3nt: TGTGCCAGCAGCCGGCGACTAGCGGGGGGCTTGGGGGACAATGAGCAGTTCTTC
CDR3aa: CASSRRLAGGLGDNEQFF

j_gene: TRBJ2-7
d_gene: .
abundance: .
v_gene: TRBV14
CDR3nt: TGTGCCAGCAGCCAATTCCAGGGATGGGCCTACGAGCAGTACTTC
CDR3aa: CASSQFQGWAYEQYF

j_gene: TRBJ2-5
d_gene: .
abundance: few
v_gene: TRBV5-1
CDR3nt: TGCGCCAGCAGTATGGGTAGGGAGACCCAGTACTTC
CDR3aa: CASSMGRETQYF

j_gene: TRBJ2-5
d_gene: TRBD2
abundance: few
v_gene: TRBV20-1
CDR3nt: TGCAGTGCTAGAGCGTTAGCGGGAATACAAGAGACCCAGTACTTC
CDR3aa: CSARALAGIQETQYF

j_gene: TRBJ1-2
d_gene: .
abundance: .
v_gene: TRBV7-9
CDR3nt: TGTGCCAGCAGCTCCGGTTCGGTGAGCTACACCTTC
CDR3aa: CASSSGSVSYTF

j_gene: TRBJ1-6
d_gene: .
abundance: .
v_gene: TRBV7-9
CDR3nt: TGTGCCAGCAGCTTAGTTGCAGGGACTGAAAATTCACCCCTCCACTTT
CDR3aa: CASSLVAGTENSPLHF

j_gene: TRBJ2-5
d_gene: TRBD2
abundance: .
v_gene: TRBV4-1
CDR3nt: TGCACCAGCAGCCAAGACTCGCGGGGGACTATGGAGACCCAGTACTTC
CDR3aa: CTSSQDSRGTMETQYF

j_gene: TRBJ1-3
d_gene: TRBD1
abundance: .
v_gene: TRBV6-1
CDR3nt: TGTGCCAGCAGTGATGGACAGGGAGCCGGAAACACCATATATTTT
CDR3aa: CASSDGQGAGNTIYF

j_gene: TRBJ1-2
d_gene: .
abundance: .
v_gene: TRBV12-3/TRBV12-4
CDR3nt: TGTGCCAGCAGTTTTGCAGGGGACTATGGCTACACCTTC
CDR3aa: CASSFAGDYGYTF

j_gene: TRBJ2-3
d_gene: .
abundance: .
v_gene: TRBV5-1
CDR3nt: TGCGCCAGCAGCTATCCCAGGGGGCGGGAGGAAGATACGCAGTATTTT
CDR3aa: CASSYPRGREEDTQYF

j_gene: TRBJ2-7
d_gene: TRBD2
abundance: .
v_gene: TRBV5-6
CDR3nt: TGTGTCAGCAGCCCGGGGGGGGAAACCTACGAGCAGTACTTC
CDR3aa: CVSSPGGETYEQYF

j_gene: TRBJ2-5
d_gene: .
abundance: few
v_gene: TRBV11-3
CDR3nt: TGTGCCAGCAGCTTACTCGGGGAGTACTTC
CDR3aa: CASSLLGEYF

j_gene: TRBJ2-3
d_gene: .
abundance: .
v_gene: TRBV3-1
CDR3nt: TGTGCCAGCAGCCAAGAGCAGGCCTTCACAGATACGCAGTATTTT
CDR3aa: CASSQEQAFTDTQYF

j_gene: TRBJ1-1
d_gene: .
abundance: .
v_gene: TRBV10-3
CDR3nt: TGTGCCATCAGTGGAATACTGGTGAACACTGAAGCTTTCTTT
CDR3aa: CAISGILVNTEAFF